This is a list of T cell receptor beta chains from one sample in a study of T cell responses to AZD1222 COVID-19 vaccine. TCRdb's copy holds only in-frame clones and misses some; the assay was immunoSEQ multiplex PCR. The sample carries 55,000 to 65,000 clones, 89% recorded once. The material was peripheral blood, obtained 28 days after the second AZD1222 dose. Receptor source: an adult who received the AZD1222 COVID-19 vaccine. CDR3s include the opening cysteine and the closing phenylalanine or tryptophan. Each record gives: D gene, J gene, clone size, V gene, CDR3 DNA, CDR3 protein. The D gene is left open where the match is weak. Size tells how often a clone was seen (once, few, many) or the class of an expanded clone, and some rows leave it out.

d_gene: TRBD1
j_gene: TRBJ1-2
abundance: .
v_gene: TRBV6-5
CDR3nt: TGTGCCAGCAGGGGGGACAGGGGCGACTATGGCTACACCTTC
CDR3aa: CASRGDRGDYGYTF

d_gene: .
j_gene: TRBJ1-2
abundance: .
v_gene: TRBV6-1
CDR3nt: TGTGCCAGCAGTGAAGCCGGGCGCTATGGCTACACCTTC
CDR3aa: CASSEAGRYGYTF

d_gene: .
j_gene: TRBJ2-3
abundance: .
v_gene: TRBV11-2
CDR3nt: TGTGCCAGCAGCTTAGATCTAAGAGGGGGCACAGATACGCAGTATTTT
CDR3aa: CASSLDLRGGTDTQYF

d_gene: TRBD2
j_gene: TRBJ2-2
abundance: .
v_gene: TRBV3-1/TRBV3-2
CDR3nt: TGTGCCAGCAGCCAAGATTCTCTAGCGGGAGCGTCCCCGGAGGACACCGGGGAGCTGTTTTTT
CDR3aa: CASSQDSLAGASPEDTGELFF

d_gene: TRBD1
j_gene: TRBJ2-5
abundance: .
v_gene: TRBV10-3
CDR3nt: TGTGCCATCAGTACTGACAGGGAAGAGACCCAGTACTTC
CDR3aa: CAISTDREETQYF

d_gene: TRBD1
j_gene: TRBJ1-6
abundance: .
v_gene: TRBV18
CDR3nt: TGTGCCAGCTCACCGAAGCAGGGGGCCGCGGGGAATTCACCCCTCCACTTT
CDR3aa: CASSPKQGAAGNSPLHF

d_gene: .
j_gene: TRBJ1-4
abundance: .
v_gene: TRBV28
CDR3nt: TGTGCCAGCGTACAACGGACCCCTAATGAAAAACTGTTTTTT
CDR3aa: CASVQRTPNEKLFF

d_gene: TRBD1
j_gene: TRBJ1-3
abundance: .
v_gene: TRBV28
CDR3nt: TGTGCCAGCAGTCCAGGGGGCGCAGGTGGAAACACCATATATTTT
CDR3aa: CASSPGGAGGNTIYF

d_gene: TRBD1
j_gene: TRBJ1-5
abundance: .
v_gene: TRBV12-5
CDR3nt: TGTGCTAGTGGTACGGGACAGGCTAGCAATCAGCCCCAGCATTTT
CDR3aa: CASGTGQASNQPQHF

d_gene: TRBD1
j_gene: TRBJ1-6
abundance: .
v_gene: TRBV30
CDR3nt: TGTGCCTGGAGTGACTTCCAGGGGGTACGATCACCCCTCCACTTT
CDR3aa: CAWSDFQGVRSPLHF

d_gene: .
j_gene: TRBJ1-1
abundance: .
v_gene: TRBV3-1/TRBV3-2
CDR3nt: TGTGCCAGCAGCCAAGTAAGGGAAACAAAAGAAGCTTTCTTT
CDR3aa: CASSQVRETKEAFF

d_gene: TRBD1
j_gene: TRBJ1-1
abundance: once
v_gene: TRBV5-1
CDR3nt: TGCGCCAGCAGCTGGGGACAGACTAACACTGAAGCTTTCTTT
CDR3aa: CASSWGQTNTEAFF

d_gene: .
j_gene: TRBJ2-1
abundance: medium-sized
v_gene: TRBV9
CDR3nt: TGTGCCAGCAGCGTAAATAATGCGGGACCCTCCTACAATGAGCAGTTCTTC
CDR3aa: CASSVNNAGPSYNEQFF

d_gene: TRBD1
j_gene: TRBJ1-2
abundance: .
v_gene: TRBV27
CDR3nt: TGTGCCAGCAGTTTCGGGACAGGGGAAGGCTACACCTTC
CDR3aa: CASSFGTGEGYTF

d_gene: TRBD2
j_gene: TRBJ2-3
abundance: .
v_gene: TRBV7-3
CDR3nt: TGTGCCAGCAGCTCAGGACTAGCGGGGGGCCCAGATACGCAGTATTTT
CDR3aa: CASSSGLAGGPDTQYF

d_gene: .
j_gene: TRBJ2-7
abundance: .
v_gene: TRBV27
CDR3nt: TGTGCCAGCAGTCCCCCGGACACAAGTTCCTACGAGCAGTACTTC
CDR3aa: CASSPPDTSSYEQYF

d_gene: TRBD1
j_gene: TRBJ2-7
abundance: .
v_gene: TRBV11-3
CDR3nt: TGTGCCAGCAGCCCCTCGGGGGGACAGGGGCTCTACGAGCAGTACTTC
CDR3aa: CASSPSGGQGLYEQYF

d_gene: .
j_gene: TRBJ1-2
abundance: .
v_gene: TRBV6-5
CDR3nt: TGTGCCAGCAGTCCCCAGGGAAAGGGTATCTATGGCTACACCTTC
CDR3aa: CASSPQGKGIYGYTF

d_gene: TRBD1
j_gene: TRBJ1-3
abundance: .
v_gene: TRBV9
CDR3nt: TGTGCCAGCAGCCTTACCGGGACAGGGGCCGGATTCTCTGGAAACACCATATATTTT
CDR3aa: CASSLTGTGAGFSGNTIYF

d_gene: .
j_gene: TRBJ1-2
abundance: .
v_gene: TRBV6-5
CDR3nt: TGTGCCAGCACCATGGGGGGAGGGGTTAACTATGGCTACACCTTC
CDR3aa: CASTMGGGVNYGYTF

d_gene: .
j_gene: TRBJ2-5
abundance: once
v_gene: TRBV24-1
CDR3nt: TGTGCCACCAGTGATCCTACTTTCTACGGGGAGCAAGAGACCCAGTACTTC
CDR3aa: CATSDPTFYGEQETQYF

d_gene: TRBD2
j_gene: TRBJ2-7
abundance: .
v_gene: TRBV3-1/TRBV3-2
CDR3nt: TGTGCCAGCAGCCAAGAAGGGGTGGAGGGACTAGCGGGACCATTCCACTTCTACGAGCAGTACTTC
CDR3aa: CASSQEGVEGLAGPFHFYEQYF

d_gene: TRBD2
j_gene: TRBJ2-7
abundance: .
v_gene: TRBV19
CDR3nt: TGTGCCAGTAGTATCGACTCACTAGCGCTGGCTACGGGAGAGCAGTACTTC
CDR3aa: CASSIDSLALATGEQYF

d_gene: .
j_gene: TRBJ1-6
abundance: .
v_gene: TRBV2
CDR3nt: TGTGCCAGCAGGCCGGGTGGGGGGGTAAGTTCACCCCTCCACTTT
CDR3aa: CASRPGGGVSSPLHF

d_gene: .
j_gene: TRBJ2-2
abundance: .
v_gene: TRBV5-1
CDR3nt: TGCGCCAGCAGGCCGGATGGGAGCCCCGGGGAGCTGTTTTTT
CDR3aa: CASRPDGSPGELFF

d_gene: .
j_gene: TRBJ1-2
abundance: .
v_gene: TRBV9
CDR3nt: TGTGCCAGCAGCGCGGGACCGCAAATCCACCCTAACTATGGCTACACCTTC
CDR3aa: CASSAGPQIHPNYGYTF

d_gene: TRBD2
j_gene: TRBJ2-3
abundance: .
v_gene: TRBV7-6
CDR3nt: TGTGCCAGCAGCTTTAGTACGGGGGGGACTAGCACAGATACGCAGTATTTT
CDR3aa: CASSFSTGGTSTDTQYF

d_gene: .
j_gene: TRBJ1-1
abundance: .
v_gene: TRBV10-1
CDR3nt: TGCGCCAGCAGTTCTGGGACTGGGGCGATGAACACTGAAGCTTTCTTT
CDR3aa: CASSSGTGAMNTEAFF

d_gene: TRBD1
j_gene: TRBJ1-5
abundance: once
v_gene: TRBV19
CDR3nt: TGTGCCGGAGGAGGACAGGGGGTAAATCAGCCCCAGCATTTT
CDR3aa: CAGGGQGVNQPQHF

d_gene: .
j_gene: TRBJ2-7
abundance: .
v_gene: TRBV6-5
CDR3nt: TGTGCCAGTAGGGAGTTTTCCTACGAGCAGTACTTC
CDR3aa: CASREFSYEQYF

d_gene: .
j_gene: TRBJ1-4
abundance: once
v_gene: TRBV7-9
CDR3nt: TGTGCCAGCAGCTTATATGGCCAAGGGCTGTTTTTT
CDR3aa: CASSLYGQGLFF

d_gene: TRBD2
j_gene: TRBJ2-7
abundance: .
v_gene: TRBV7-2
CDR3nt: TGTGCCAGCAGCTCACCCGGGACTAGCGCCTCCTACGAGCAGTACTTC
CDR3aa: CASSSPGTSASYEQYF

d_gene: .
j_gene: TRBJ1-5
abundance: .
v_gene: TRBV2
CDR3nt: TGTGCCAGCAGTGATGAGTCTAATCAGCCCCAGCATTTT
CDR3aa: CASSDESNQPQHF

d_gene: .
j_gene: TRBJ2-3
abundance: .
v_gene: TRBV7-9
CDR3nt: TGTGCCAGCAGCTACACAGATACGCAGTATTTT
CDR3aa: CASSYTDTQYF

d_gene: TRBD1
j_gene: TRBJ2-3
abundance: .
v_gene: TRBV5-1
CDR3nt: TGCGCCAGCACACGGGACAGGGGTGCAGATACGCAGTATTTT
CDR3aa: CASTRDRGADTQYF

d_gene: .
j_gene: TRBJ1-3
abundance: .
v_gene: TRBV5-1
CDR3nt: TGCGCCAGCAGCACGGGACTTTCTGGAAACACCATATATTTT
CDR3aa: CASSTGLSGNTIYF

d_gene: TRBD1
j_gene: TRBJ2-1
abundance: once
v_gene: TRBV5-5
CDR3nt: TGTGCCAGCAGCTTGGCCGGGACAGGAGTCTACAATGAGCAGTTCTTC
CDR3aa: CASSLAGTGVYNEQFF

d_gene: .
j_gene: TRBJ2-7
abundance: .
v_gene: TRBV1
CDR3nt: TGCACCAGCAGCCAAAGAGGGGGGATACCCTACGAGCAGTACTTC
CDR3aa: CTSSQRGGIPYEQYF

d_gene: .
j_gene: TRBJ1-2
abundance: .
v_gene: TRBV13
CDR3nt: TGTGCCAGCAGCGGGGTATCTTCCTTGGCTTATGGCTACACCTTC
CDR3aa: CASSGVSSLAYGYTF

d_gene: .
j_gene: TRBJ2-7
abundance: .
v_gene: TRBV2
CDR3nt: TGTGCCAGCAGGGAAAGAACCGGACCCTACGAGCAGTACTTC
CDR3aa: CASRERTGPYEQYF

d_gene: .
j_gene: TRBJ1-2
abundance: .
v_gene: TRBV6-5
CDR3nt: TGTGCCACCTTGAGGTCTAACTATGGCTACACCTTC
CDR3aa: CATLRSNYGYTF

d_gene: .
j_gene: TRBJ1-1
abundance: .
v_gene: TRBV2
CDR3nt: TGTGCCAGCAGTGAATCGTCGGGCGGGAACACTGAAGCTTTCTTT
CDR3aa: CASSESSGGNTEAFF

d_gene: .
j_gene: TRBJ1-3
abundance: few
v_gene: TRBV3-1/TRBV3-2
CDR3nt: TGTGCCAGCAGCACAGGTGGAAACACCATATATTTT
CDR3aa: CASSTGGNTIYF

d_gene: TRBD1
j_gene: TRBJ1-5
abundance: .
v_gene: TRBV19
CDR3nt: TGTGCCAGTTCTCGACAGGGGGGTCAGCCCCAGCATTTT
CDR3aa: CASSRQGGQPQHF

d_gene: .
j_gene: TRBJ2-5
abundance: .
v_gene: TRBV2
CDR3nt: TGTGCCAGCAGTGGGACGGTTTTAGAGACCCAGTACTTC
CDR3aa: CASSGTVLETQYF

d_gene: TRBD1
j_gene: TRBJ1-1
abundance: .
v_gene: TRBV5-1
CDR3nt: TGCGCCAGCAGCTTGGGACAGGGGGCGTATGAAGCTTTCTTT
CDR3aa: CASSLGQGAYEAFF